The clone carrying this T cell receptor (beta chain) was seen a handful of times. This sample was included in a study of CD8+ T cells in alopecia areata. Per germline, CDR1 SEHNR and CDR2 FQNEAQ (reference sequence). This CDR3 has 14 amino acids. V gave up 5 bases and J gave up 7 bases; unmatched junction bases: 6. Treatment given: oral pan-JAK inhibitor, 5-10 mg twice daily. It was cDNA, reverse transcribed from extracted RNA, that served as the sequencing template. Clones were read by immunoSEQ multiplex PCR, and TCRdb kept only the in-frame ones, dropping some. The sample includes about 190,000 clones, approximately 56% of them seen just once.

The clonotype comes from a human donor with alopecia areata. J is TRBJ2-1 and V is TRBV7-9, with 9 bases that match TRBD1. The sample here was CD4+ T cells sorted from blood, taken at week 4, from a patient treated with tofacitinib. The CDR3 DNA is TGTGCCAGCAGCGAACAGGGGGCTGGGAATGAGCAGTTCTTC. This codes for CASSEQGAGNEQFF.